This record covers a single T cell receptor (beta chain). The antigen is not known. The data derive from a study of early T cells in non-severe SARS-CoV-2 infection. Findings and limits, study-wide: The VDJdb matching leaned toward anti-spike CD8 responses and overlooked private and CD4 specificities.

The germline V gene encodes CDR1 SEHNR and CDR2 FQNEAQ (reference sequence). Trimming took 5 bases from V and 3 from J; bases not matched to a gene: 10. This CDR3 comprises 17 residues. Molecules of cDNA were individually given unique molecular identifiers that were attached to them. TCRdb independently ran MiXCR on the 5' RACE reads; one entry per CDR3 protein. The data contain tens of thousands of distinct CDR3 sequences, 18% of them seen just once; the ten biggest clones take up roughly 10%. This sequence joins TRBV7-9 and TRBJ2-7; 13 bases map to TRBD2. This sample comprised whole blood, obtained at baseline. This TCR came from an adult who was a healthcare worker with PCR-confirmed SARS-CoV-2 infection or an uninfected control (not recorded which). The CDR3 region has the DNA TGTGCCAGCAGCCTAGGGGGAAGGACTAGCGGGAGCTACGAGCAGTACTTC. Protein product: CASSLGGRTSGSYEQYF.